Listed below are T cell receptor beta chains from one sample, sequenced in a study of CD8 T cells in Susac syndrome. TCRdb itself ran the immunoSEQ multiplex PCR reads through MiXCR, one entry per CDR3 protein. The data hold roughly 250,000 distinct CDR3 sequences, with roughly 95% observed a single time. The sample consisted of CD4+ T cells from PBMCs. The receptors shown here come from a human donor with Susac syndrome. The conserved cysteine and the conserved F or W are not part of the CDR3 here.

V gene: TRBV29-1; J gene: TRBJ1-2; CDR3 protein: SVVVVNHGYT
V gene: TRBV4-2; J gene: TRBJ1-5; CDR3 protein: ASSQELRGQPQH
V gene: TRBV5-8; J gene: TRBJ1-2; CDR3 protein: ASTAQTVRGYT
V gene: TRBV7-6; J gene: TRBJ2-7; CDR3 protein: ASSWDRPSEQY
V gene: TRBV7-9; J gene: TRBJ2-7; CDR3 protein: ASSFWLPEQY
V gene: TRBV13; J gene: TRBJ2-7; CDR3 protein: ASSLFSGIAYEQY
V gene: TRBV12-3/TRBV12-4; J gene: TRBJ2-1; CDR3 protein: ASSLSRGQTNEQF
V gene: TRBV19; J gene: TRBJ2-2; CDR3 protein: ASSIFAGKSRELF
V gene: TRBV20-1; J gene: TRBJ2-6; CDR3 protein: SALGSGANVLT
V gene: TRBV2; J gene: TRBJ1-2; CDR3 protein: ASSVQGPYGYT
V gene: TRBV27; J gene: TRBJ1-2; CDR3 protein: ASTATNYGYT
V gene: TRBV20-1; J gene: TRBJ2-7; CDR3 protein: SASRRGPPYEQY
V gene: TRBV6-5; J gene: TRBJ2-4; CDR3 protein: ASSYSPSRNIQY
V gene: TRBV4-2; J gene: TRBJ1-5; CDR3 protein: ASSHDGINQPQH
V gene: TRBV20-1; J gene: TRBJ2-3; CDR3 protein: SAPAQSADTQY
V gene: TRBV30; J gene: TRBJ2-1; CDR3 protein: AWSKTGGYFSEQF
V gene: TRBV6-5; J gene: TRBJ2-5; CDR3 protein: ASSYSWVAGVETQY
V gene: TRBV24-1; J gene: TRBJ2-3; CDR3 protein: ATEVQDTQY
V gene: TRBV2; J gene: TRBJ2-3; CDR3 protein: ASSQTYTDTQY
V gene: TRBV9; J gene: TRBJ1-2; CDR3 protein: ASGGVTEENYGYT
V gene: TRBV7-2; J gene: TRBJ2-3; CDR3 protein: ASSFSGPTDTQY
V gene: TRBV2; J gene: TRBJ2-5; CDR3 protein: ASSWESQETQY
V gene: TRBV13; J gene: TRBJ2-7; CDR3 protein: ASSFLYSYEQY
V gene: TRBV2; J gene: TRBJ2-5; CDR3 protein: ASSGTSGRRQETQY
V gene: TRBV30; J gene: TRBJ2-6; CDR3 protein: ARATGSSGANVLT
V gene: TRBV27; J gene: TRBJ1-5; CDR3 protein: ASSLLGDGAQH
V gene: TRBV7-9; J gene: TRBJ1-1; CDR3 protein: ASSLGRQGPEAF
V gene: TRBV6-4; J gene: TRBJ1-1; CDR3 protein: ASSVYGGAEAF
V gene: TRBV5-1; J gene: TRBJ2-1; CDR3 protein: ASSSLASKSRGFSDEQF
V gene: TRBV30; J gene: TRBJ1-2; CDR3 protein: AWSSGAGYT
V gene: TRBV3-1; J gene: TRBJ1-3; CDR3 protein: ASSLRGSGNTIY
V gene: TRBV12-3/TRBV12-4; J gene: TRBJ2-1; CDR3 protein: ASSYAHEQF
V gene: TRBV7-3; J gene: TRBJ2-3; CDR3 protein: ASSTTRADTQY
V gene: TRBV29-1; J gene: TRBJ1-1; CDR3 protein: SVVDQGGQAF
V gene: TRBV5-4; J gene: TRBJ2-5; CDR3 protein: ASSLTAARETQY
V gene: TRBV4-1; J gene: TRBJ2-3; CDR3 protein: ASSQVGSRTDTQY
V gene: TRBV15; J gene: TRBJ2-5; CDR3 protein: ATSRDRGLRGVETQY
V gene: TRBV20-1; J gene: TRBJ2-1; CDR3 protein: SASFAERGGEQF
V gene: TRBV29-1; J gene: TRBJ2-3; CDR3 protein: STSWEADTQY
V gene: TRBV29-1; J gene: TRBJ2-7; CDR3 protein: SAIAGTSAYEQY
V gene: TRBV29-1; J gene: TRBJ2-1; CDR3 protein: SVVPVSDEQF
V gene: TRBV19; J gene: TRBJ2-7; CDR3 protein: ASSIVSGAGEQY
V gene: TRBV20-1; J gene: TRBJ2-1; CDR3 protein: SASGPNYNEQF
V gene: TRBV5-1; J gene: TRBJ1-1; CDR3 protein: ASSLQVVNTEAF
V gene: TRBV30; J gene: TRBJ2-6; CDR3 protein: AWSSGGSGANVLT